This section outlines one T cell receptor beta chain sequence together with its context. PCR employed 60 Vbeta and 13 Jbeta primers. Sequencing was performed with immunoSEQ multiplex PCR; in TCRdb, only in-frame clones are kept and a portion is missing. The sample carries 90,000 to 100,000 clones, about four fifths recorded once. This record comes from a study of cytomegalovirus exposure and HLA in healthy donors. The V gene's germline CDR1 is SGHTA and CDR2 FQGNSA. V was pared by 8 bases and J by 2 bases, with 7 bases of the junction left unmatched. The CDR3 loop spans 14 amino acids. The sequencing input was PBMCs. The sequence was collected from a woman aged 40 to 55 in good health and CMV-seronegative. The J gene is TRBJ2-3, the V gene TRBV7-2, with 7 nucleotides matching TRBD2. The chain's CDR3 is CASPVGGTTDTQYF. CDR3 coding DNA: TGTGCCAGCCCCGTGGGGGGGACCACAGATACGCAGTATTTT.